Shown below are 18 T cell receptor beta chains from a single sample sequenced in a study of identifying expanded T cells in peripheral blood. The table came from immunoSEQ multiplex PCR; TCRdb's copy has only in-frame clones and leaves some out. The sample yields 100,000 or so clones, more than 85% seen once. The sequenced sample consisted of blood. These receptors originate from a person aged 18 to 75 in good health.

The chain joins TRBV6-1 to TRBJ2-2; unclear D gene. The germline V gene has CDR1 MNHNS and CDR2 SASEGT. V lost 5 bases and J 0 bases, leaving 10 bases between the germline ends. This CDR3 spans 15 amino acids. Here the CDR3 reads CASSPLVANTGELFF. The CDR3 DNA reads as TGTGCCAGCAGTCCTCTGGTCGCGAACACCGGGGAGCTGTTTTTT.

The chain links TRBV19 to TRBJ1-6, with D unclear. There are 12 residues in the CDR3. Germline values: CDR1 LNHDA, CDR2 SQIVND (reference sequence). V was pared by 4 bases and J by 7 bases, with 5 bases between. The DNA for the CDR3 is TGTGCCAGTAGTACTGGGAATTCACCCCTCCACTTT. This sequence encodes CASSTGNSPLHF.

This rearrangement joins TRBV28 to TRBJ2-1; D uncertain. CDR1 MDHEN and CDR2 SYDVKM come from the germline V gene. Trimming cost V 4 bases and J 10 bases, with 14 bases left between them. This CDR3 has 13 amino acids. CDR3 sequence reads: CASSSLYRAEQFF. The CDR3 DNA follows: TGTGCCAGCAGTTCCCTTTACAGAGCCGAGCAGTTCTTC.

Notes on this clone: An end of the junction differs from the germline gene, which may be a read error. The same CDR3 is also encoded by other DNA sequences in this sample. The rearrangement links TRBV2 to TRBJ1-1; D remains ambiguous. The CDR3 contains 11 residues. Germline loops: CDR1 SNHLY, CDR2 FYNNEI. CDR3: CASSGDTEAFF. Written as DNA, the CDR3 is TGTGCCAGTAGTGGGGACACTGAAGCTTTCTTT. Full variable domain (outside the CDR3, taken from reference TRBV2 and TRBJ1-1): EPEVTQTPSHQVTQMGQEVILRCVPISNHLYFYWYRQILGQKVEFLVSFYNNEISEKSEIFDDQFSVERPDGSNFTLKIRSTKLEDSAMYFCASSGDTEAFFGQGTRLTVV.

The sample holds one count of this clone. The chain joins TRBV9 to TRBJ2-3, with unresolved D. This CDR3 is 15 amino acids long. V gave up 0 bases and J gave up 4 bases, with 12 bases separating them. Germline V gives CDR1 SGDLS, CDR2 YYNGEE. CDR3 sequence (DNA): TGTGCCAGCAGCGTAGAAGGGATTGGCCCAGATACGCAGTATTTT. It codes for CASSVEGIGPDTQYF.

The rearrangement links TRBV28 to TRBJ2-1; weak D call: TRBD2 (6 bases). The CDR3 is 16 residues long. Trimming removed 7 bases at V and 1 base at J, with 17 bases between. In germline, CDR1 is MDHEN, CDR2 SYDVKM. CDR3 residues: CASIPGGVHSYNEQFF. In nucleotides, the CDR3 is TGTGCCAGCATTCCGGGCGGGGTCCATTCCTACAATGAGCAGTTCTTC.

This rearrangement joins TRBV7-9 to TRBJ1-4; no firm D call. The V and J ends lost 10 bases and 8 bases respectively, with 17 bases between them. Germline V gene sequence: CDR1 SEHNR, CDR2 FQNEAQ (reference sequence). This CDR3 region has 13 residues. CDR3 sequence (DNA): TGTGCCATCGGAGTGGTTGCTTGGGAAAAACTGTTTTTT. Translated: CAIGVVAWEKLFF. The complete variable domain, with remaining parts taken from reference TRBV7-9 and TRBJ1-4, reads DTGVSQNPRHKITKRGQNVTFRCDPISEHNRLYWYRQTLGQGPEFLTYFQNEAQLEKSRLLSDRFSAERPKGSFSTLEIQRTEQGDSAMYLCAIGVVAWEKLFFGSGTQLSVL.

In this sample, this clone turned up a few times. This rearrangement joins TRBV7-2 to TRBJ2-3, with TRBD2 matching over 8 bases. J lost 5 bases, V lost 7 bases, and 11 bases had no gene match. Germline V CDR1 and CDR2: SGHTA, FQGNSA. This CDR3 is 15 amino acids long. Written as DNA, the CDR3 is TGTGCCAGCAATCCAAGCGGGGGCGGTGGAGATACGCAGTATTTT. It specifies CASNPSGGGGDTQYF.

The chain couples TRBV5-8 to TRBJ1-1, with D unclear. CDR3 size: 13 residues. The V gene lost 6 bases and the J gene lost 4 bases, with 13 bases spanning the gap. The germline V gene encodes CDR1 SGHTS and CDR2 YDEGEE. For the CDR3, the DNA is TGTGCCAGCACCTTTGGATGGTCCACTGAAGCTTTCTTT. Its protein is CASTFGWSTEAFF. Filled out from reference TRBV5-8 and TRBJ1-1, the complete variable domain reads EAGVTQSPTHLIKTRGQQATLRCSPISGHTSVYWYQQALGLGLQFLLWYDEGEERNRGNFPPRFSGRQFPNYSSELNVNALELEDSALYLCASTFGWSTEAFFGQGTRLTVV.

The chain links TRBV11-2 to TRBJ2-5; TRBD1 matches at 9 bases. The CDR3 has 15 residues. Losses at the gene ends were 1 base for V and 4 bases for J; bases not matched to a gene: 4. Germline CDR1 is SGHAT and CDR2 is FQNNGV. The CDR3, as DNA: TGTGCCAGCAGCTTAGGGGACAGGGTTCGAGAGACCCAGTACTTC. Amino acids: CASSLGDRVRETQYF.

In this sample, this clone turned up once. This rearrangement joins TRBV6-6 to TRBJ2-2; 9 bases align to TRBD1. J was trimmed by 4 bases and V by 5 bases; bases with no gene match: 5. The CDR3 contains 15 residues. Germline V gene data show CDR1 as MNHNY and CDR2 as SVGAGI (reference sequence). The CDR3 sequence is CASSPGTGPTGELFF. The CDR3 DNA follows: TGTGCCAGCAGTCCCGGGACAGGGCCCACCGGGGAGCTGTTTTTT.

The rearrangement uses TRBV7-8 and TRBJ2-7; TRBD1 matches 9 bases. This CDR3 spans 17 amino acids. V was clipped by 3 bases and J by 2 bases; unmatched bases: 11. Per germline, CDR1 SGHVS and CDR2 FQNEAQ. The CDR3 DNA sequence: TGTGCCAGCAGCTTGGGGGACAGGGACAGGACCACCTACGAGCAGTACTTC. Translating it yields CASSLGDRDRTTYEQYF.

CDR3 nucleotide sequence: TGTGCCAGCAGCAAAAGATCGCACTTTGGCGAGCAGTACTTC. Its protein is CASSKRSHFGEQYF. The rearrangement joins TRBV4-2 to TRBJ2-7, with D unresolved. The V end was cut by 5 bases, the J end by 6 bases, with 17 bases between. This CDR3 comprises 14 residues. CDR1 is LGHNA and CDR2 is YNFKEQ in the germline V gene.

The chain recombines TRBV5-1 with TRBJ1-2, with TRBD1 matching over 7 bases. Trimming took 3 bases from V and 7 from J; bases not matched to a gene: 3. The CDR3 is 12 residues long. In germline, CDR1 is SGHRS, CDR2 YFSETQ. The DNA for the CDR3 is TGCGCCAGCAGCTCGACAGGGCGTGGCTACACCTTC. Translation gives CASSSTGRGYTF.

The V call is TRBV2, the J call TRBJ2-3, with 11 nucleotides matching TRBD2. Losses at the gene ends were 4 bases for V and 0 bases for J; bases not matched to a gene: 3. In germline, CDR1 is SNHLY, CDR2 FYNNEI. This CDR3 spans 16 amino acids. The chain's CDR3 is CASSGLAGTSTDTQYF. CDR3 coding DNA: TGTGCCAGCAGTGGACTAGCGGGGACTAGCACAGATACGCAGTATTTT.

The V gene is TRBV7-2, the J gene TRBJ2-7; TRBD2 aligns across 8 bases. The V segment lost 5 bases and the J segment 2 bases; nucleotides outside the gene matches: 8. This CDR3 has 15 amino acids. Germline V CDR1 and CDR2: SGHTA, FQGNSA. CDR3 sequence reads: CASSRGGSAAYEQYF. The CDR3 DNA reads as TGTGCCAGCAGCCGCGGGGGGTCGGCCGCCTACGAGCAGTACTTC. Supplemented by reference TRBV7-2 and TRBJ2-7, the full variable domain reads GAGVSQSPSNKVTEKGKDVELRCDPISGHTALYWYRQSLGQGLEFLIYFQGNSAPDKSGLPSDRFSAERTGGSVSTLTIQRTQQEDSAVYLCASSRGGSAAYEQYFGPGTRLTVT.

This clone was found once. This chain uses TRBV9 with TRBJ2-1; D is perhaps TRBD1 (7 bases). Germline assignment: CDR1 SGDLS and CDR2 YYNGEE. The CDR3 length is 16 residues. Trimming stripped 0 bases from V and 3 bases from J, with 13 bases between. Written as DNA, the CDR3 is TGTGCCAGCAGCGTAGGCAGGGGGACTGTCTACAATGAGCAGTTCTTC. Translating gives CASSVGRGTVYNEQFF.

This clone was found a few times. The rearrangement joins TRBV5-1 to TRBJ2-2, with D unresolved. The CDR3 contains 13 residues. The germline V and J ends were trimmed by 10 bases and 8 bases, with 18 bases remaining between them. Germline CDR1 is SGHRS and CDR2 is YFSETQ. DNA for the CDR3: TGCGCCCGCCGAGGTTCCCGCGAGGGGGAGCTGTTTTTT. Its translation is CARRGSREGELFF.